These 8 T cell receptor beta chains came from one sample sequenced in a study of OX40 agonist ivuxolimab in advanced cancers. The data were produced by immunoSEQ multiplex PCR, yet TCRdb's version contains in-frame clones alone and is incomplete. The sample records tens of thousands of clones, 84% being singletons. Sequencing used CD4+ or CD8+ T cells sorted from blood, obtained in a trial of the OX40 agonist ivuxolimab. Receptor source: an adult with an advanced solid tumor such as melanoma, head and neck, liver or kidney cancer.

The V and J genes are TRBV19 and TRBJ1-1; TRBD1 might be the D (6 bases). The V and J ends lost 3 bases and 3 bases respectively, with 20 bases between them. Looked up from germline, CDR1 is LNHDA and CDR2 is SQIVND (reference sequence). This CDR3 comprises 17 residues. CDR3 region: CASSMPNRELDDTEAFF. CDR3 nucleotides: TGTGCCAGTAGTATGCCCAACAGGGAATTAGACGACACTGAAGCTTTCTTT.

The V call is TRBV9, the J call TRBJ2-2; unclear D gene. The CDR3 totals 17 residues. CDR1 is SGDLS and CDR2 is YYNGEE in the germline V gene. Trimming took 0 bases from V and 7 from J, leaving 19 bases between them. This CDR3 reads CASSVVRIRRVGGELFF. The CDR3 region has the DNA TGTGCCAGCAGCGTAGTAAGGATTCGGAGAGTCGGCGGGGAGCTGTTTTTT.

This clone showed up just a few times. V usage is TRBV5-1 and J usage is TRBJ2-5; 7 bases match TRBD2. Germline CDR1 and CDR2: SGHRS and YFSETQ. This CDR3 spans 17 amino acids. The V gene end was trimmed by 4 bases and the J gene end by 3 bases; junction bases not matched to a gene: 15. The CDR3 sequence: CASSRGGGAGSEETQYF. In DNA, the CDR3 is TGCGCCAGCAGCAGGGGTGGGGGAGCGGGGTCGGAAGAGACCCAGTACTTC.

This clone is judged medium-sized (0.01 to 0.1%). The V call is TRBV4-3, the J call TRBJ1-3, with D hard to call. This CDR3 has 17 residues. Germline-derived CDR1 and CDR2 are LGHNA and YSLEER. V lost 1 base to trimming and J lost 0 bases, with 13 bases between them. The CDR3, as DNA: TGCGCCAGCAGCCAAGGGGTCGACGGAAACTCTGGAAACACCATATATTTT. Its protein is CASSQGVDGNSGNTIYF.

This chain connects TRBV4-1 to TRBJ2-5, with TRBD2 matching over 7 bases. The germline V gene has CDR1 MGHRA and CDR2 YSYEKL. The CDR3 sequence is 13 residues long. The V gene end was trimmed by 5 bases and the J gene end by 6 bases; junction bases not matched to a gene: 6. The DNA for the CDR3 is TGCGCCAGCAGCGAGACTAGCTGGCAGACCCAGTACTTC. It specifies CASSETSWQTQYF.

V usage is TRBV30 and J usage is TRBJ2-3; 7 nucleotides align to TRBD2. The CDR3 runs 15 residues. CDR1 is GTSNPN, CDR2 SVGIG, per germline (reference sequence). J gave up 2 bases and V 0 bases, and 5 bases lay outside the gene matches. Here the CDR3 DNA reads TGTGCCTGGAGTGTGGCTAGCGGACTCACAGATACGCAGTATTTT. This gives the protein CAWSVASGLTDTQYF.

This clone is medium-sized in the sample. The chain uses TRBV14 and TRBJ2-6; D not certain. The germline V gene has CDR1 SGHDN and CDR2 FVKESK. This CDR3 region has 16 residues. Trimming left V 0 bases short and J 3 bases short, with 9 bases between. The CDR3 DNA is TGTGCCAGCAGCCAAGACGGTCTCTTTGGGGCCAACGTCCTGACTTTC. This gives the protein CASSQDGLFGANVLTF.

The table lists this clone with a few counts. V is TRBV7-6 and J is TRBJ2-1; 15 bases align to TRBD2. V lost 4 bases and J lost 7; bases outside the gene matches: 8. Germline V gene sequence: CDR1 SGHVS, CDR2 FNYEAQ. The CDR3 has 17 residues. Here the CDR3 DNA reads TGTGCCAGCAGCTCCTGGACTAGCGGGGGGGCGCTGAATGAGCAGTTCTTC. It translates to CASSSWTSGGALNEQFF.